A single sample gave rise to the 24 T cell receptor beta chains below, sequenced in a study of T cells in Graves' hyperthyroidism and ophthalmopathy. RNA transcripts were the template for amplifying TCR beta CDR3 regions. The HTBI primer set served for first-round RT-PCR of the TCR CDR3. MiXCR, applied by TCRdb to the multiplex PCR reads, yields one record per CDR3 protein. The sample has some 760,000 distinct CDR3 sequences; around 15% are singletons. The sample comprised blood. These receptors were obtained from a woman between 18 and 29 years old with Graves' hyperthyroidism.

The CDR3 region has the DNA TGTGCCAGCAGCTTGCGACAGGGGGGGAATGAGCAGTTCTTC. Its translation is CASSLRQGGNEQFF. The gene calls are TRBV11-3 and TRBJ2-1; 9 bases match TRBD1. The CDR3 is 14 amino acids. CDR1 is SGHNT and CDR2 is YENEEA in the germline V gene. J was trimmed by 7 bases and V by 3 bases; bases with no gene match: 4. The full variable domain, in which reference TRBV11-3 and TRBJ2-1 provide the parts outside the CDR3, is EAGVVQSPRYKIIEKKQPVAFWCNPISGHNTLYWYLQNLGQGPELLIRYENEEAVDDSQLPKDRFSAERLKGVDSTLKIQPAELGDSAVYLCASSLRQGGNEQFFGPGTRLTVL.

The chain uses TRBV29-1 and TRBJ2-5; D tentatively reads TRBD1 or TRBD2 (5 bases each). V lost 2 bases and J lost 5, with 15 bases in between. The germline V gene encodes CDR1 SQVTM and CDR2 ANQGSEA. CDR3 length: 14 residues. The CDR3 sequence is CSVEPGTERETQYF. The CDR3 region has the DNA TGCAGCGTTGAACCGGGGACGGAGCGTGAGACCCAGTACTTC.

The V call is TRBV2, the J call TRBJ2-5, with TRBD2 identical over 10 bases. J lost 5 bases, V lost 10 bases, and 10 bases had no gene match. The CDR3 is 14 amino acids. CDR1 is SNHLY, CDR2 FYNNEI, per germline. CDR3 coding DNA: TGTGCCACCGGGGCTAGCGGGAGTGGGGAGACCCAGTACTTC. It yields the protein CATGASGSGETQYF.

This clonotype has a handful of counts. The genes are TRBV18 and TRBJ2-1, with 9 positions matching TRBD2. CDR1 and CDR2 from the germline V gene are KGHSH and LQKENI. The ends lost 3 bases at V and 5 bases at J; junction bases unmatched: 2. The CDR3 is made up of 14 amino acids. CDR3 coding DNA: TGTGCCAGCTCACCCTGGACTAGCGACAATGAGCAGTTCTTC. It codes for CASSPWTSDNEQFF.

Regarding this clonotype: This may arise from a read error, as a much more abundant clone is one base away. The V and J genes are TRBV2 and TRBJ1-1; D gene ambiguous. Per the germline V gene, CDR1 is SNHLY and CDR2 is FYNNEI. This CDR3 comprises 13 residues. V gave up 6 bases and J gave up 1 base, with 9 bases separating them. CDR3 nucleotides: TGTGCCAGCAGGCGGGCAGCGAACACTGAAGCTTTCTTT. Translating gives CASRRAANTEAFF.

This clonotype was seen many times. This CDR3 reads CASSLSRDRGLYEQYF. The DNA of the CDR3 is TGTGCCAGCAGTTTATCGAGGGACAGGGGGCTATACGAGCAGTACTTC. This rearrangement joins TRBV27 to TRBJ2-7; 12 bases align to TRBD1. Trimming removed 0 bases from V and 4 bases from J; junction bases left unmatched: 4. The CDR3 contains 16 residues. Germline loops: CDR1 MNHEY, CDR2 SMNVEV (reference sequence).

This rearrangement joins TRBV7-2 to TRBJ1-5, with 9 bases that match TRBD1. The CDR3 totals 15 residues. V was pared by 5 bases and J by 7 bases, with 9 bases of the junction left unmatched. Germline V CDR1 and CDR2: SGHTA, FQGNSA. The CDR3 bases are TGTGCCAGCAGCCAAGGGACAGGGAGACAGCAGCCCCAGCATTTT. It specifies CASSQGTGRQQPQHF.

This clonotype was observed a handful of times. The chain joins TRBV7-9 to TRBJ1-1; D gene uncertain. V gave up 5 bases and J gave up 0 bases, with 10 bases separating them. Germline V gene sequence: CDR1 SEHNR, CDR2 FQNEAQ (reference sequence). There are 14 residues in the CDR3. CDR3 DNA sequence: TGTGCCAGCAGCCCCCAGGCGATGAACACTGAAGCTTTCTTT. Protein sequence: CASSPQAMNTEAFF.

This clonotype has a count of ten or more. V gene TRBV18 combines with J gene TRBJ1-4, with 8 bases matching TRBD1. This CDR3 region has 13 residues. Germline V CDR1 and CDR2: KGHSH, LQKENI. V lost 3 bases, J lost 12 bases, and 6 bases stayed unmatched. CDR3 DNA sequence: TGTGCCAGCTCACCCACGGGACAGGCGGAACTGTTTTTT. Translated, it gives CASSPTGQAELFF.

The CDR3 sequence: CASKMDRLGFQPQHF. The CDR3 DNA sequence: TGTGCCAGTAAGATGGACAGGCTGGGCTTTCAGCCCCAGCATTTT. This chain joins TRBV19 and TRBJ1-5, with TRBD1 identical over 7 bases. The trim removed 7 bases at V and 6 bases at J, leaving 12 bases unmatched. Germline assignment: CDR1 LNHDA and CDR2 SQIVND (reference sequence). CDR3 length equals 15 residues.

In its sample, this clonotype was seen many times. The CDR3 DNA reads TGCAGTGCTATCGCTAGCTTGCGGCATAACCCCGCAGATACGCAGTATTTT. Its protein product is CSAIASLRHNPADTQYF. The rearrangement links TRBV20-1 to TRBJ2-3, with a tentative D call TRBD2 (5 bases). The germline V and J ends were trimmed by 4 bases and 4 bases, with 24 bases remaining between them. CDR3 length: 17 amino acids. CDR1 and CDR2 from the germline V gene are DFQATT and SNEGSKA (reference sequence).

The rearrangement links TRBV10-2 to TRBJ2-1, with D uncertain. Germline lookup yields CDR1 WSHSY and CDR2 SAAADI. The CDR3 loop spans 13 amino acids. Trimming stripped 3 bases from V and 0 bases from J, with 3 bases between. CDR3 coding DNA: TGCGCCAGCAGTGATAACTCCTACAATGAGCAGTTCTTC. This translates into CASSDNSYNEQFF.

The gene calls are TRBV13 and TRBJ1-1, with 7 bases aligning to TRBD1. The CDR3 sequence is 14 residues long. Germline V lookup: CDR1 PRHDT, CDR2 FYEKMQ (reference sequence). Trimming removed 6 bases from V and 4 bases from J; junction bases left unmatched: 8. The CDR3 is CASSRTGEVTEAFF. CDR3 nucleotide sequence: TGTGCCAGCAGTCGAACAGGGGAAGTCACTGAAGCTTTCTTT. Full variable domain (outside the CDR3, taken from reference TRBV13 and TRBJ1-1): AAGVIQSPRHLIKEKRETATLKCYPIPRHDTVYWYQQGPGQDPQFLISFYEKMQSDKGSIPDRFSAQQFSDYHSELNMSSLELGDSALYFCASSRTGEVTEAFFGQGTRLTVV.

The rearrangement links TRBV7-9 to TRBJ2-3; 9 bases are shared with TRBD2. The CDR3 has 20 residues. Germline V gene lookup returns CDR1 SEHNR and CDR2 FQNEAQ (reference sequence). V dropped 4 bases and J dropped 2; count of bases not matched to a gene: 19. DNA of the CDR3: TGTGCCAGCAGCTCTTTCAGGGGAATAGTAGCGGGAGAGATCACAGATACGCAGTATTTT. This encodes CASSSFRGIVAGEITDTQYF.

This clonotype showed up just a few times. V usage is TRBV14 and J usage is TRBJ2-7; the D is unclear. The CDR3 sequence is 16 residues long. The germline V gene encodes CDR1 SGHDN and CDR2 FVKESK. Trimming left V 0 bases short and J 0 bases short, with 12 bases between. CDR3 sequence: CASSQDETLSSYEQYF. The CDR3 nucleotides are TGTGCCAGCAGCCAAGATGAGACACTTAGCTCCTACGAGCAGTACTTC.

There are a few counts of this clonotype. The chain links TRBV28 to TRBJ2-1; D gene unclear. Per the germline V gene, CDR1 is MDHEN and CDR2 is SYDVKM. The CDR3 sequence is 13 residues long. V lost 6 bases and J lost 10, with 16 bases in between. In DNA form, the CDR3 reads TGTGCCAGCAGCTCAGACAAAAGCAGGGAGCAGTTCTTC. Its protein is CASSSDKSREQFF.

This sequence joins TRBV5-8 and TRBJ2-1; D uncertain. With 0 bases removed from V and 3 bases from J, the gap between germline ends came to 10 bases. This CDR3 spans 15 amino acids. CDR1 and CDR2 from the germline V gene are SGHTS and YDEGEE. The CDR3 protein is CASSLGTTYYNEQFF. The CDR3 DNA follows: TGTGCCAGCAGCTTGGGAACTACCTACTACAATGAGCAGTTCTTC.

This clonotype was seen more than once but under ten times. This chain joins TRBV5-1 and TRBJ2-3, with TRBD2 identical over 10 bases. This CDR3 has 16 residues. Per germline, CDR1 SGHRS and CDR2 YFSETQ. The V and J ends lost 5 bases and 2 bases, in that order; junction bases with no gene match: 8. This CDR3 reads CASRTRTSGPTDTQYF. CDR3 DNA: TGCGCCAGCAGAACCCGGACTAGCGGTCCCACAGATACGCAGTATTTT.

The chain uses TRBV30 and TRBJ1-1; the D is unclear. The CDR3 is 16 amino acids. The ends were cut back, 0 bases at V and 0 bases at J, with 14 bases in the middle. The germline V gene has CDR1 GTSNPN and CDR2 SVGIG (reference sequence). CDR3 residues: CAWSVRTRAMNTEAFF. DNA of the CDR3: TGTGCCTGGAGTGTACGTACTCGGGCCATGAACACTGAAGCTTTCTTT.

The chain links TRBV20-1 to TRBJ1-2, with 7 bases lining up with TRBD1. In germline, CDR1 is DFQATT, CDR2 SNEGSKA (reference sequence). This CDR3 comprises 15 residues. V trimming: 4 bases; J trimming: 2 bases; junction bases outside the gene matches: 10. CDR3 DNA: TGCAGTGCTAAACGAGGGGACAGCTTGAACTATGGCTACACCTTC. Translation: CSAKRGDSLNYGYTF.

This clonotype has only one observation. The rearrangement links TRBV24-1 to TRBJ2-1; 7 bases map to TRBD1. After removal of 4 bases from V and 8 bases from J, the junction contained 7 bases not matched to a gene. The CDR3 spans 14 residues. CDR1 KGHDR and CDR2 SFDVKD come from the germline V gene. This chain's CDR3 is CATSDPQGPYEQFF. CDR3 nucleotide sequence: TGTGCCACCAGTGACCCACAGGGGCCCTATGAGCAGTTCTTC.

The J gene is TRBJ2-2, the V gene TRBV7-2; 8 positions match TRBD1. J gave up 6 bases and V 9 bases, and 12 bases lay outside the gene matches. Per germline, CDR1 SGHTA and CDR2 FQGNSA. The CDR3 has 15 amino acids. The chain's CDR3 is CASSIPQGGSGELFF. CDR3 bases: TGTGCCAGTAGTATCCCACAGGGGGGTTCCGGGGAGCTGTTTTTT.

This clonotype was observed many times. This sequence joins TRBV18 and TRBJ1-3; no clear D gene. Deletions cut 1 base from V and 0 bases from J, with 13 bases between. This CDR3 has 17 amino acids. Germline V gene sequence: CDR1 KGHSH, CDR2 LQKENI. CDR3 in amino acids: CASSPQSKQSSGNTIYF. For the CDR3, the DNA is TGTGCCAGCTCACCACAGTCAAAGCAGAGCTCTGGAAACACCATATATTTT.

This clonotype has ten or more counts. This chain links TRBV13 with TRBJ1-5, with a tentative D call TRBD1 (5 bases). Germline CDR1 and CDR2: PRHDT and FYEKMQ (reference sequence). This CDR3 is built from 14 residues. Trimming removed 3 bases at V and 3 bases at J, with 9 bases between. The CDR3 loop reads CASSLAGTNQPQHF. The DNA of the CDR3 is TGTGCCAGCAGCTTGGCCGGGACCAATCAGCCCCAGCATTTT.